This T cell receptor beta chain emerged from a study of spatial heterogeneity in lung cancer. Overall study: Each unique TCR and UMI combination was seen more than ten times on average in raw reads.

Time point of the sample: sample taken at primary tumor resection. Whole RNA, isolated from tumor, nontumor lung or frozen PBMC, was sequenced without prior sorting. The donors comprised about 74 untreated early-stage non-small cell lung cancer patients. The CDR3 is 13 residues long. Germline V gene lookup returns CDR1 MNHEY and CDR2 SVGAGI. V lost 0 bases and J lost 9, with 11 bases in between. General observations from the study: Compared with follow-up, resection was when ubiquitous expanded tumor TCRs appeared in blood more.

Individual TCR cDNA molecules each bore their own unique molecular identifier. TCRdb reprocessed the 5' RACE reads with MiXCR, giving one entry per CDR3 protein. This sample yields 9,000 to 13,000 distinct CDR3 sequences, of which around 5.8% are seen a single time; 25% to 35% belongs to the top ten. On this clonotype: Antigen: not known. As an off-target read in a library built for alpha chains, this beta chain has a frequency of little significance.

Material: PBMCs, obtained at surgery. The sequence derives from a male donor with early-stage non-small cell lung cancer. The chain employs TRBV6-5 and TRBJ2-5; perhaps D is TRBD1 or TRBD2 (5 bases each). CDR3 coding DNA: TGTGCCAGCAGTTACTCAGGGAGAGGGGCCCAGTACTTC. It is translated as CASSYSGRGAQYF.